Listed below are T cell receptor beta chains from one sample, sequenced in a study of patients and donors after allogeneic stem cell transplantation. TCRdb fed the RT-PCR reads into MiXCR, producing one record per CDR3 protein. The table records 920,000 or so distinct CDR3 sequences, roughly 17% of them present only once. The material sequenced was blood, either unsorted or a sorted T cell fraction (not recorded which). The receptors shown here come from a human donor who was either an allogeneic HSCT recipient or a stem cell or donor lymphocyte infusion donor (not recorded which). It is not recorded whose cells these are; they may come from a transplant donor. Both conserved end residues are part of each CDR3. D genes are given only for firm matches. Some rows mark clone size as missing; the rest say once, few, many or name a class of expanded clone.

j_call | clone_size | d_call | v_call | cdr3_nt | cdr3_aa
TRBJ1-1 | - | TRBD1 | TRBV11-2 | TGTGCCAGCAGCTCTCCCCCGGGACAGCCTGGCACTGAAGCTTTCTTT | CASSSPPGQPGTEAFF
TRBJ2-7 | few | TRBD2 | TRBV20-1 | TGCAGTGCTGCTACGACTAGCGGGACCTACGAGCAGTACTTC | CSAATTSGTYEQYF
TRBJ2-5 | - | - | TRBV5-1 | TGCGCCAGCAGCTTGACCTCTGCGGGGCAAAAAGAGACCCAGTACTTC | CASSLTSAGQKETQYF
TRBJ1-3 | - | - | TRBV10-2 | TGCGCCAGCAGTGAACCCAGGAATTCTGGAAACACCATATATTTT | CASSEPRNSGNTIYF
TRBJ2-7 | few | TRBD1 | TRBV7-8 | TGTGCCAGCAGCCGGGGACAGGGAGACTACGAGCAGTACTTC | CASSRGQGDYEQYF
TRBJ2-2 | - | TRBD2 | TRBV12-3/TRBV12-4 | TGTGCCAGCAGGCGTACTAGCGGGAGAAGTGGGGAGCTGTTTTTT | CASRRTSGRSGELFF
TRBJ1-2 | - | TRBD1 | TRBV5-1 | TGCGCCAGCAGCTTGGCTCGGACAGGGGACTATGGCTACACCTTC | CASSLARTGDYGYTF
TRBJ2-7 | - | - | TRBV5-1 | TGCGCCAGCAGCGACCCGGGTCCTTCTACCTACGAGCAGTACTTC | CASSDPGPSTYEQYF
TRBJ2-7 | few | - | TRBV29-1 | TGCAGCGTTCTATTGAAGAGAATGGGCCTTTACGAGCAGTACTTC | CSVLLKRMGLYEQYF
TRBJ1-2 | many | - | TRBV12-3/TRBV12-4 | TGTGCCAGCAGTTTAGAGGCCAGGGTACGACGCTACACCTTC | CASSLEARVRRYTF
TRBJ2-1 | many | - | TRBV12-3/TRBV12-4 | TGTGCCAGCAGTACAGGGGAGCAGTTCTTC | CASSTGEQFF
TRBJ1-3 | few | TRBD1 | TRBV4-1 | TGCGCCAGCAGCCAAGATTCGACAGGGCGGTTTGACACCATATATTTT | CASSQDSTGRFDTIYF
TRBJ2-7 | - | TRBD1 | TRBV7-2 | TGTGCCAGCAGCGTCGTGACAGGGGACTCCTACGAGCAGTACTTC | CASSVVTGDSYEQYF
TRBJ1-5 | few | - | TRBV20-1 | TGCAGTGCTAGATCCCCCCGCAGGGCTGGGAATCAGCCCCAGCATTTT | CSARSPRRAGNQPQHF
TRBJ2-3 | once | TRBD2 | TRBV9 | TGTGCCAGCAGCGTTACTAGCGGGAGGGGTCCAGATACGCAGTATTTT | CASSVTSGRGPDTQYF
TRBJ2-1 | many | TRBD2 | TRBV12-3/TRBV12-4 | TGCGCCAGCAGCCCGGGGCTAGCGGGGGACAATGAGCAGTTCTTC | CASSPGLAGDNEQFF
TRBJ2-5 | few | TRBD2 | TRBV5-1 | TGCGCCAGCACTACCTGGGAGGGGCGGGAAGAGACCCAGTACTTC | CASTTWEGREETQYF
TRBJ2-7 | - | - | TRBV28 | TGTGCCAGCAGTTATGTAACGGGCCAGAACCTCTGGGAGCAGTACTTC | CASSYVTGQNLWEQYF
TRBJ1-6 | few | - | TRBV12-3/TRBV12-4 | TGTGCCAGCAGTGGGGGGGGAAAGGGTTCACCCCTCCACTTT | CASSGGGKGSPLHF
TRBJ2-7 | - | - | TRBV9 | TGTGCCAGCAGCCCCGGGGGGCTCTCCGGGTCGTGGAGCGAGCAGTACTTC | CASSPGGLSGSWSEQYF
TRBJ2-5 | many | - | TRBV10-3 | TGTGCCATAGCACTTGAACAAGAGACCCAGTACTTC | CAIALEQETQYF
TRBJ2-7 | - | - | TRBV5-1 | TGCGCCAGCAGCTTGACCCCTGGCGAGCAGTACTTC | CASSLTPGEQYF
TRBJ1-1 | few | - | TRBV12-3/TRBV12-4 | TGTGCCAGCAGTTTTTTTAGGACAATTGAAGAGGCTTTCTTT | CASSFFRTIEEAFF
TRBJ1-1 | many | - | TRBV29-1 | TGCAGCGTTTTGGACTCGAACACTGAAGCTTTCTTT | CSVLDSNTEAFF
TRBJ2-4 | - | TRBD2 | TRBV7-6 | TGTGCCAGCAGCCCGGGGGGGGACATTCAGTACTTC | CASSPGGDIQYF
TRBJ1-3 | - | - | TRBV9 | TGTGCCAGCAGCAACCTGGGGGGCTTTGGAAACACCATATATTTT | CASSNLGGFGNTIYF
TRBJ2-1 | - | - | TRBV27 | TGTGCCAGCAGTCAGCAGAGCTACAATGAGCAGTTCTTC | CASSQQSYNEQFF
TRBJ1-1 | - | - | TRBV19 | TGTGCCAGTAGTATGTCGTCAGTAGGGGACACTGAAGCTTTCTTT | CASSMSSVGDTEAFF
TRBJ2-7 | - | - | TRBV5-1 | TGCGCCAGCAGCTGGGACCGCTACGAGCAGTACTTC | CASSWDRYEQYF
TRBJ2-7 | many | - | TRBV12-3/TRBV12-4 | TGTGCCAGCAGTTTAGCGGGGGCCTACGAGCAGTACTTC | CASSLAGAYEQYF
TRBJ2-7 | many | TRBD1 | TRBV5-1 | TGTGCCAGCAGCTTAGACGGCAGGGGGTACGAGCAGTACTTC | CASSLDGRGYEQYF
TRBJ2-7 | few | - | TRBV7-9 | TGTGCCAGCAGCTTGGAACAGGGGCAGTACTTC | CASSLEQGQYF
TRBJ2-5 | - | TRBD1 | TRBV24-1 | TGTGCCACCAGGCCGGGACAGGGGCAGGAGACCCAGTACTTC | CATRPGQGQETQYF
TRBJ2-3 | - | - | TRBV5-1 | TGCGCCAGCAGCTACCCAGGAGATACGCAGTATTTT | CASSYPGDTQYF
TRBJ2-1 | many | - | TRBV4-3 | TGCGCCAGCAGCCGAGGACTGGCAATTCTTCCCAATGAGCAGTTCTTC | CASSRGLAILPNEQFF
TRBJ1-3 | - | - | TRBV19 | TGTGCCAGTAGTTGGCGGACTAGCTCTGGAAACACCATATATTTT | CASSWRTSSGNTIYF
TRBJ2-2 | few | - | TRBV12-3/TRBV12-4 | TGTGCCAGCAGCATTCTAGCGTCGAACACCGGGGAGCTGTTTTTT | CASSILASNTGELFF
TRBJ2-1 | - | - | TRBV7-3 | TGTGCCAGCAGCCATCCGGGTTTAGGGTTTCCCTACAATGAGCAGTTCTTC | CASSHPGLGFPYNEQFF
TRBJ2-7 | - | TRBD1 | TRBV11-2 | TGTGCCAGCAGCAAGGGGACAGGGTGGAACGAGCAGTACTTC | CASSKGTGWNEQYF
TRBJ1-6 | - | - | TRBV6-1 | TGTGCCAGCAGCCGCAGTGGGGTCGAGTGGGGGTCACCCCTCCACTTT | CASSRSGVEWGSPLHF